These T cell receptor beta chains were read from a single sample in a study of T cells in Graves' hyperthyroidism and ophthalmopathy. Each CDR3 protein is one row after TCRdb ran MiXCR on the multiplex PCR reads. Of a few hundred thousand distinct CDR3 sequences listed, about 16% are singletons. Material for sequencing was blood. These receptors originate from a woman between 35 and 50 years old with Graves' ophthalmopathy. Each CDR3 is given with its conserved first and last residue. D genes are given only for firm matches. Size is stated for part of the rows, as once, few or many counts, or as a class when the clone is expanded.

cdr3_nt cdr3_aa v_call d_call clone_size j_call
TGTGCCAGCTCACCACCGTGGGACGGCCCTATTGGCTACACCTTC CASSPPWDGPIGYTF TRBV18 - few TRBJ1-2
TGCGCCAGCAGCAATCCGGGACAGAACACCGGGGAGCTGTTTTTT CASSNPGQNTGELFF TRBV5-1 - many TRBJ2-2
TGTGCCAGCAGCTTAGCGCCTAGCGGGGAACTAACAGATACGCAGTATTTT CASSLAPSGELTDTQYF TRBV7-8 TRBD2 many TRBJ2-3
TGTGCCAGCAGCCCCATCGGCGGGACGACCAAAAACATTCAGTACTTC CASSPIGGTTKNIQYF TRBV11-2 - many TRBJ2-4
TGTGCCAGCAGTTTAGGACAGCTCTACGAGCAGTACTTC CASSLGQLYEQYF TRBV28 - many TRBJ2-7
TGTGCCAGCAGGGGTACCGGGACAGCCTACGAGCAGTACTTC CASRGTGTAYEQYF TRBV5-8 TRBD1 - TRBJ2-7
TGTGCCAGCAGTACCCTTCTAGCGGGGGTTCCCTACAATGAGCAGTTCTTC CASSTLLAGVPYNEQFF TRBV13 TRBD2 many TRBJ2-1
TGCAGCGTTGAACTAAGGATGAACACTGAAGCTTTCTTT CSVELRMNTEAFF TRBV29-1 - few TRBJ1-1
TGTGCCAGCAGTTCGGGGGGGGGGGGGCCCCAGTACTTC CASSSGGGGPQYF TRBV12-3/TRBV12-4 TRBD2 - TRBJ2-5
TGTGCCAGCAGGGAGTCCTGGTACGAGCAGTACTTC CASRESWYEQYF TRBV2 - many TRBJ2-7
TGTGCCAGCTTGGGCCTCGGGGGTGTTAGCGGAAAACTGTTTTTT CASLGLGGVSGKLFF TRBV11-3 - - TRBJ1-4
TGTGCCAGCAGTTTGGTAAAGGGCCACGAGCAGTACTTC CASSLVKGHEQYF TRBV28 - many TRBJ2-7
TGTGCCAGCTCAGTACCGGGACTAGCCAAAAACATTCAGTACTTC CASSVPGLAKNIQYF TRBV18 - - TRBJ2-4
TGCGCCAGCAGCTTGGCTTCTGGCAGGGAGGACTATGGCTACACCTTC CASSLASGREDYGYTF TRBV5-6 - - TRBJ1-2
TGCGCCAGCAGCTCCCCGGGGGAGGCTGGGGCCAACGTCCTGACTTTC CASSSPGEAGANVLTF TRBV5-1 - - TRBJ2-6
TGCAGTGCTAGTGGCAGGGCCAAAAACATTCAGTACTTC CSASGRAKNIQYF TRBV20-1 - - TRBJ2-4